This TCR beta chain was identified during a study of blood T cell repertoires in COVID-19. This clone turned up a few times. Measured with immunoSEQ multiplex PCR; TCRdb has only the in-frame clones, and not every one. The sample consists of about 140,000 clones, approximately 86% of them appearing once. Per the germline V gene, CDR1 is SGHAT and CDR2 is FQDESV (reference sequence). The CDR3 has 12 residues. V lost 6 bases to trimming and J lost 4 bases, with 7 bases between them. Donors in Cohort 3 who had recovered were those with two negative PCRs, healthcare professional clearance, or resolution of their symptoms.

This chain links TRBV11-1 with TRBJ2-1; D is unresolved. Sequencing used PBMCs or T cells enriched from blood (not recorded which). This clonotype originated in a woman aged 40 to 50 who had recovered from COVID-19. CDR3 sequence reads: CASSPIYNEQFF. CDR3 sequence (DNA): TGTGCCAGCAGTCCAATTTACAATGAGCAGTTCTTC. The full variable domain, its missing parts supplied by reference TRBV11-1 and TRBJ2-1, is EAEVAQSPRYKITEKSQAVAFWCDPISGHATLYWYRQILGQGPELLVQFQDESVVDDSQLPKDRFSAERLKGVDSTLKIQPAELGDSAMYLCASSPIYNEQFFGPGTRLTVL.